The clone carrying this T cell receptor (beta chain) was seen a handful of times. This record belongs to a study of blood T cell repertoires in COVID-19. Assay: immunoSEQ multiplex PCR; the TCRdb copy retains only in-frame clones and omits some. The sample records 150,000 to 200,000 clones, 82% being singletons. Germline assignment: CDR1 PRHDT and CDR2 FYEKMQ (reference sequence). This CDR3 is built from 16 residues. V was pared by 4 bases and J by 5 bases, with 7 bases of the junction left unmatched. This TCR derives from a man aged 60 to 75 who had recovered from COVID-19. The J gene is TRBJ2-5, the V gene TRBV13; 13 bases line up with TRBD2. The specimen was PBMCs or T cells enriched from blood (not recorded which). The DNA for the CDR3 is TGTGCCAGCAGCTCGAGGGGACTAGCGGGAAGGGAGACCCAGTACTTC. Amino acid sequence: CASSSRGLAGRETQYF. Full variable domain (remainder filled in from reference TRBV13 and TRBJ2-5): AAGVIQSPRHLIKEKRETATLKCYPIPRHDTVYWYQQGPGQDPQFLISFYEKMQSDKGSIPDRFSAQQFSDYHSELNMSSLELGDSALYFCASSSRGLAGRETQYFGPGTRLLVL.